The 30 T cell receptor beta chains below all came from one sample that was sequenced in a study of shared clonotypes between healthy human individuals. Data came from immunoSEQ multiplex PCR; TCRdb stores just in-frame clones and leaves some out. This table has some 510,000 clones, around 74% appearing once. The sequencing sample was made of PBMCs. These receptor sequences come from a middle-aged woman in good health. Some clones in this sample may be carry-over from other donors' samples.

The genes are TRBV5-6 and TRBJ2-5; D uncertain. Germline lookup yields CDR1 SGHDT and CDR2 YYEEEE. Trimming shortened V by 1 base and J by 2 bases, and 9 bases separated the two germline ends. The CDR3 length is 14 residues. CDR3 sequence (DNA): TGTGCCAGCAGCTTGTTACATTTACAAGAGACCCAGTACTTC. This codes for CASSLLHLQETQYF.

This chain connects TRBV6-5 to TRBJ2-7; 7 bases map to TRBD1. Germline loops: CDR1 MNHEY, CDR2 SVGAGI. The CDR3 totals 14 residues. V gave up 6 bases and J gave up 5 bases; unmatched junction bases: 10. As DNA, the CDR3 is TGTGCCAGCAGCCTTAGACAGGGTGGGCACGAGCAGTACTTC. Its protein product is CASSLRQGGHEQYF.

The chain combines TRBV11-3 with TRBJ2-5; 8 bases match TRBD2. The DNA matches TRBJ2-7 better at its end, which makes the J call doubtful. The CDR3 has 13 amino acids. Germline loops: CDR1 SGHNT, CDR2 YENEEA. CDR3 residues: CASSPGTSYEQYF. The CDR3 nucleotides are TGTGCCAGCAGCCCCGGGACTAGCTACGAGCAGTACTTC.

This clone came up once. This sequence joins TRBV2 and TRBJ2-1; 11 positions match TRBD2. The CDR3 has 13 amino acids. V lost 9 bases and J lost 2; bases outside the gene matches: 0. Germline V gene lookup returns CDR1 SNHLY and CDR2 FYNNEI. CDR3 sequence: CASSGGAYNEQFF. The CDR3 DNA follows: TGTGCCAGTAGCGGGGGGGCCTACAATGAGCAGTTCTTC.

V and J are TRBV14 and TRBJ1-3, with D unclear. V was clipped by 4 bases and J by 8 bases, with 24 bases between them. The CDR3 covers 17 residues. The germline CDR1 and CDR2 sequences are SGHDN and FVKESK. CDR3: CASSPYYRALKEYTIYF. For the CDR3, the DNA is TGTGCCAGCAGCCCATATTACCGGGCCCTGAAAGAATACACCATATATTTT.

The chain couples TRBV5-1 to TRBJ1-4, with 9 bases aligning to TRBD1. J lost 6 bases, V lost 3 bases, and 3 bases had no gene match. The CDR3 has 14 amino acids. Germline assignment: CDR1 SGHRS and CDR2 YFSETQ. CDR3: CASSWTGVYEKLFF. The CDR3 bases are TGCGCCAGCAGCTGGACAGGGGTTTATGAAAAACTGTTTTTT.

This clone was seen a handful of times. This rearrangement joins TRBV2 to TRBJ1-1, with a possible D match to TRBD1 (6 bases). Per germline, CDR1 SNHLY and CDR2 FYNNEI. The CDR3 runs to 12 residues. Between the trimmed V and J ends, which lost 6 bases and 3 bases, there was a span of 8 bases. Here the CDR3 reads CASSQGYTEAFF. CDR3 in DNA: TGTGCCAGCAGCCAGGGGTACACTGAAGCTTTCTTT.

The chain joins TRBV4-1 to TRBJ1-5; D possibly corresponds to TRBD1 (5 bases). From germline, CDR1 is MGHRA and CDR2 YSYEKL. Trimming took 0 bases from V and 5 from J, leaving 11 bases between them. The CDR3 has 15 amino acids. DNA for the CDR3: TGCGCCAGCAGCCAAGATCCAGGGTTTGATCAGCCCCAGCATTTT. Its translation is CASSQDPGFDQPQHF.

As for this clone: The sample holds other DNA sequences that translate to the same CDR3. This sequence joins TRBV20-1 and TRBJ2-7; D is ambiguous. From germline, CDR1 is DFQATT and CDR2 SNEGSKA (reference sequence). The CDR3 totals 11 residues. The ends were cut back, 4 bases at V and 1 base at J, with 5 bases in the middle. Written as DNA, the CDR3 is TGCAGTGCTAAGCGATCCTACGAGCAGTACTTC. This sequence encodes CSAKRSYEQYF.

This clone appeared a single time. Additional DNA sequences in this sample encode the identical CDR3. This chain links TRBV29-1 with TRBJ2-3; no clear D gene. This CDR3 has 10 residues. Germline-derived CDR1 and CDR2 are SQVTM and ANQGSEA. With 4 bases removed from V and 4 bases from J, the gap between germline ends came to 3 bases. The chain's CDR3 is CSVGADTQYF. The CDR3 DNA reads TGCAGCGTTGGAGCAGATACGCAGTATTTT.

This clone has only a few counts. V gene TRBV9 combines with J gene TRBJ1-1; a weak D match, TRBD1 (6 bases). From germline, CDR1 is SGDLS and CDR2 YYNGEE. Trimming pared 3 bases from V and 1 base from J, leaving 7 bases between. The CDR3 length is 13 residues. This CDR3 is CASSATGNTEAFF. In DNA form, the CDR3 reads TGTGCCAGCAGCGCGACAGGGAACACTGAAGCTTTCTTT.

The count of this clone is one. This chain connects TRBV11-1 to TRBJ2-1; tentative D call: TRBD2 (5 bases). Germline CDR1 and CDR2: SGHAT and FQDESV (reference sequence). This CDR3 is 15 amino acids long. V was clipped by 1 base and J by 8 bases, with 15 bases between them. Written as DNA, the CDR3 is TGTGCCAGCAGCTTAGGGACGGCCGAGGACTATGAGCAGTTCTTC. Translating gives CASSLGTAEDYEQFF.

The chain uses TRBV19 and TRBJ1-5; D not resolved. The CDR3 extends over 16 amino acids. Germline V gene lookup returns CDR1 LNHDA and CDR2 SQIVND (reference sequence). Deletions cut 5 bases from V and 6 bases from J, with 20 bases between. CDR3 nucleotides: TGTGCCAGTAGTTCCTTAGCCACTCTCGCGGGTCAGCCCCAGCATTTT. Protein product: CASSSLATLAGQPQHF.

The chain joins TRBV10-2 to TRBJ2-7; D perhaps matches TRBD1 (6 bases). Germline V gene data show CDR1 as WSHSY and CDR2 as SAAADI. The CDR3 is 13 residues long. V lost 6 bases, J lost 7 bases, and 16 bases lay in between. The CDR3 sequence is CASSIRGNSEQYF. Written as DNA, the CDR3 is TGCGCCAGCAGCATAAGGGGGAATTCAGAGCAGTACTTC.

The CDR3 DNA sequence: TGTGCCAGCAGCCCGACAGGGTTCGGCAATCAGCCCCAGCATTTT. As protein: CASSPTGFGNQPQHF. The V call is TRBV27, the J call TRBJ1-5; 7 nucleotides agree with TRBD1. The J segment lost 2 bases and the V segment lost 6 bases, leaving 7 bases of the junction unmatched. Looked up from germline, CDR1 is MNHEY and CDR2 is SMNVEV (reference sequence). There are 15 residues in the CDR3.

A few counts support this clone. The chain has TRBV28 and TRBJ2-2, with 8 positions matching TRBD2. V was clipped by 2 bases and J by 2 bases; unmatched bases: 1. The CDR3 covers 15 residues. Germline loops: CDR1 MDHEN, CDR2 SYDVKM. CDR3 nucleotide sequence: TGTGCCAGCAGTTTAAGCGGGAGAAACACCGGGGAGCTGTTTTTT. Translating it yields CASSLSGRNTGELFF. The full variable domain, rest sourced from reference TRBV28 and TRBJ2-2, is DVKVTQSSRYLVKRTGEKVFLECVQDMDHENMFWYRQDPGLGLRLIYFSYDVKMKEKGDIPEGYSVSREKKERFSLILESASTNQTSMYLCASSLSGRNTGELFFGEGSRLTVL.

The J gene is TRBJ1-2, the V gene TRBV29-1, with D uncertain. Trimming shortened V by 2 bases and J by 1 base, and 5 bases separated the two germline ends. The CDR3 has 12 residues. Germline V gene sequence: CDR1 SQVTM, CDR2 ANQGSEA. The CDR3 region is CSVESDNYGYTF. The CDR3 region has the DNA TGCAGCGTTGAATCCGATAACTATGGCTACACCTTC.

This clone was detected only once. The chain combines TRBV15 with TRBJ2-7; 7 positions agree with TRBD2. Germline CDR1 LNHNV, CDR2 YYDKDF (reference sequence). This CDR3 comprises 16 residues. Unmatched junction bases numbered 8, after V lost 1 base and J lost 2 bases. The CDR3 DNA is TGTGCCACCAGCAGAGTAAGGGCGGGAGCTCCCTACGAGCAGTACTTC. Its translation: CATSRVRAGAPYEQYF.

This chain links TRBV7-3 with TRBJ2-1; 8 nucleotides line up with TRBD2. CDR1 is SGHTA and CDR2 is FQGTGA in the germline V gene. This CDR3 spans 15 amino acids. J lost 7 bases, V lost 5 bases, and 10 bases had no gene match. The CDR3 DNA follows: TGTGCCAGCAGCGTAGTTTTAGCGGGAAGGAATGAGCAGTTCTTC. Translating gives CASSVVLAGRNEQFF.

The genes are TRBV25-1 and TRBJ2-1; no clear D gene. Trimming took off 6 bases at V and 0 bases at J, with 9 bases between the two ends. Per the germline V gene, CDR1 is MGHDK and CDR2 is SYGVNS. There are 14 residues in the CDR3. The CDR3 spells CASSPASSYNEQFF. In nucleotides, the CDR3 is TGTGCCAGCAGCCCCGCCAGCTCCTACAATGAGCAGTTCTTC.

The chain uses TRBV7-2 and TRBJ2-3; D perhaps matches TRBD1 (5 bases). The CDR3 consists of 13 residues. CDR1 and CDR2 (germline): SGHTA, FQGNSA. V was pared by 4 bases and J by 2 bases, with 7 bases between. The CDR3 nucleotides read TGTGCCAGCAGCTCCAGGGACACAGATACGCAGTATTTT. It translates to CASSSRDTDTQYF.

A note on this clone: The same CDR3 arises from other DNA sequences in this sample as well. The J gene is TRBJ2-5, the V gene TRBV5-6; D unclear. Trimming shortened V by 1 base and J by 0 bases, and 4 bases separated the two germline ends. This CDR3 is 13 amino acids long. Germline values: CDR1 SGHDT, CDR2 YYEEEE. The CDR3 DNA follows: TGTGCCAGCAGCTTGCAGAACCAAGAGACCCAGTACTTC. Translating it yields CASSLQNQETQYF.

Only one count was recorded for this clone. This sequence joins TRBV4-1 and TRBJ2-7; D remains ambiguous. The CDR3 consists of 15 residues. Germline-derived CDR1 and CDR2 are MGHRA and YSYEKL. The V end was cut by 1 base, the J end by 2 bases, with 12 bases between. The DNA of the CDR3 is TGCGCCAGCAGCCAAGTGGTGGGCGCTCCCTACGAGCAGTACTTC. This gives the protein CASSQVVGAPYEQYF.

The CDR3 sequence: CASSVGQGDHYGYTF. For the CDR3, the DNA is TGTGCCAGCAGCGTAGGCCAGGGAGACCACTATGGCTACACCTTC. J is TRBJ1-2 and V is TRBV9, with a possible D match to TRBD1 (5 bases). CDR3 length: 15 amino acids. Trimming took off 0 bases at V and 3 bases at J, with 12 bases between the two ends. The germline gives CDR1 SGDLS, CDR2 YYNGEE.

CDR3 protein: CASSPPRVRNTEAFF. Here the CDR3 DNA reads TGTGCCAGCAGCCCCCCCAGGGTAAGGAACACTGAAGCTTTCTTT. This chain connects TRBV28 to TRBJ1-1; tentatively, D is TRBD1 (5 bases). There are 15 residues in the CDR3. V was cut by 6 bases and J by 1 base, with 15 bases left in between. Germline CDR1 and CDR2: MDHEN and SYDVKM.

The chain recombines TRBV5-5 with TRBJ1-1; TRBD1 aligns across 8 bases. Losses at the gene ends were 3 bases for V and 4 bases for J; bases not matched to a gene: 8. CDR3 length: 15 residues. CDR1 is SGHKS and CDR2 is YYEKEE in the germline V gene (reference sequence). Here the CDR3 reads CASSSGQGGSTEAFF. DNA of the CDR3: TGTGCCAGCAGCTCCGGACAGGGTGGGAGCACTGAAGCTTTCTTT.

The chain uses TRBV7-6 and TRBJ2-7; unclear D gene. V was shortened by 3 bases and J by 7 bases, with 13 bases between the two germline ends. Germline V gene sequence: CDR1 SGHVS, CDR2 FNYEAQ. The CDR3 has 13 amino acids. The CDR3 spells CASSFSLWSEQYF. The CDR3 DNA reads TGTGCCAGCAGCTTCAGTCTATGGTCGGAGCAGTACTTC.

This chain uses TRBV19 with TRBJ1-5, with a tentative D call TRBD1 (5 bases). Trimming took off 5 bases at V and 0 bases at J, with 11 bases between the two ends. The germline V gene has CDR1 LNHDA and CDR2 SQIVND (reference sequence). The length of the CDR3 is 15 residues. DNA for the CDR3: TGTGCCAGTAGTTGGGACGTTTATAGCAATCAGCCCCAGCATTTT. Translated: CASSWDVYSNQPQHF.

This chain uses TRBV29-1 with TRBJ1-4; D perhaps matches TRBD1 (6 bases). The CDR3 sequence is 13 residues long. In germline, CDR1 is SQVTM, CDR2 ANQGSEA. The ends were cut back, 4 bases at V and 5 bases at J, with 11 bases in the middle. CDR3 sequence reads: CSVGEGGNEKLFF. The CDR3 region has the DNA TGCAGCGTTGGGGAAGGGGGGAATGAAAAACTGTTTTTT.

This clone occurred once. V usage is TRBV4-1 and J usage is TRBJ2-5; D might be TRBD1 (5 bases). Germline lookup yields CDR1 MGHRA and CDR2 YSYEKL. This CDR3 is 13 amino acids long. V dropped 1 base and J dropped 4 bases, with 7 bases sitting between them. The CDR3 nucleotides read TGCGCCAGCAGCCAAGGGGGCTTAGAGACCCAGTACTTC. Translation gives CASSQGGLETQYF.